Included here is one T cell receptor (beta chain) sequence, with context. The source of the sample is a study of blood T cell repertoires in COVID-19. Study-level information: Acute and convalescent COVID-19 specimens originated in the United States, Italy and Spain.

Original processing methods: Reference gene primer amplification gave estimated nucleated cell counts. Repertoires were generated with immunoSEQ multiplex PCR, while TCRdb's copy carries only in-frame clones and drops some. Clone size and the V and J calls come from that table; the DNA yielded D and trimming. The top ten clones hold 6.2% of a sample with 250,000 or so clones, 70% to 90% of them seen once. The trim removed 0 bases at V and 5 bases at J, leaving 6 bases unmatched. The CDR3 contains 17 residues. Germline CDR1 SGHRS, CDR2 YFSETQ. The sample consisted of peripheral blood. The chain employs TRBV5-1 and TRBJ1-6, with TRBD1 identical over 9 bases. This TCR came from a man between 60 and 75 years old with acute or convalescent COVID-19. The CDR3 here is CASSLGRTGGNNSPLHF. Here the CDR3 DNA reads TGCGCCAGCAGCTTGGGCCGTACAGGGGGCAATAATTCACCCCTCCACTTT. Using reference TRBV5-1 and TRBJ1-6 for the parts outside the CDR3, the full variable domain is KAGVTQTPRYLIKTRGQQVTLSCSPISGHRSVSWYQQTPGQGLQFLFEYFSETQRNKGNFPGRFSGRQFSNSRSEMNVSTLELGDSALYLCASSLGRTGGNNSPLHFGNGTRLTVT.